This T cell receptor beta chain was sequenced during a study of Graves' ophthalmopathy and Graves' hyperthyroidism (dated 2018 in TCRdb). In the study overall: Peripheral blood was collected before any treatment was given, at the time of initial diagnosis. The study used TCR beta repertoire signatures to distinguish Graves' ophthalmopathy from Graves' hyperthyroidism and to predict progression to ophthalmopathy. In total, approximately 130 blood samples were TCR-sequenced: roughly 45 ophthalmopathy, roughly 80 hyperthyroidism and about 17 hyperthyroidism-to-ophthalmopathy patients. To explore V-J signatures that separate ophthalmopathy from hyperthyroidism, a discovery set of about a hundred patients was enrolled, consisting of approximately 44 with ophthalmopathy and roughly 60 with stable hyperthyroidism. An independent validation cohort was composed of fewer than 20 hyperthyroidism patients and around 15 patients who later progressed from hyperthyroidism to ophthalmopathy. In over 5 hyperthyroidism patients, the T-cell repertoire of thyroid tissue was compared with the T-cell repertoire of blood. Once sampling was done, hyperthyroidism patients were given methimazole at a starting dose of 30 mg daily, while ophthalmopathy patients were given high-dose intravenous methylprednisolone. For training and testing, the 80 to 100 patients in the discovery cohort were randomly divided in a 7:3 ratio.

Findings and caveats that apply to the study as a whole: Sample size was not predetermined statistically, and investigators were not blinded to group allocation. The 13-signature model separated ophthalmopathy from stable hyperthyroidism with roughly 89% sensitivity and less than 83% specificity in cross-validation, and 80%/75% in the test set. In validation, the model predicted ophthalmopathy progression with 70.59% sensitivity and roughly 72% specificity; roughly 12 predicted patients were CT-confirmed with GO in a median of approximately 6.5 months. Most expanded thyroid clonotypes with a frequency above 0.001 also appeared in blood, which suggests that blood repertoires may reflect the immune response in the thyroid.

Hyperthyroidism was considered stable if no progression to ophthalmopathy occurred within 18 months of follow-up. The hyperthyroidism patients were 18 to 65 years old and newly diagnosed, with a disease duration of less than 2 months. Patients with other autoimmune diseases, uncontrolled infections, pregnancy or lactation were excluded from the study. Diagnosis was based on clinical symptoms, serum thyroxine, TRAb, thyroid ultrasound and orbital computed tomography. Ficoll-Paque density gradient centrifugation was used to isolate PBMCs from 10 ml of fresh peripheral blood. Total RNA was extracted with Trizol reagent and quality-checked on an Agilent 2100 Bioanalyzer. Trimming removed 7 bases from V and 2 bases from J; the gene matches leave 4 bases unexplained. The CDR3 starts with the cysteine, ends with the phenylalanine, and has 14 residues. Here the CDR3 DNA is all that survives: 42 bases in frame from base 1. CDR1 SGHTA and CDR2 FQGNSA are derived from the germline V gene.

TCR beta CDR3 regions were amplified from RNA transcripts for repertoire sequencing. A first-round RT-PCR used HTBI primers with the Qiagen OneStep RT-PCR kit, followed by a second-round multiplex PCR, size selection and purification. The libraries underwent paired-end sequencing with 100 bp reads on an Illumina HiSeq2000. The study's processing was this. SOAPnuke was used to process the reads, throwing out any read that had adapters, had uncalled bases, had a mean Phred below 15, or lacked an exact constant-primer or identifier match. High-quality paired reads were merged with COPE v1.2.5. Each unique nucleotide sequence was defined as a clonotype, and clonotypes were aligned to IMGT TRB V, D and J references with MiTCR v1.1. The analysis was limited to V-J combinations with a frequency above 0.0001, which together covered more than 98% of repertoires. A TCR clonal expansion and chaos score per V-J combination was defined as the ratio of F50 clonal expansion to chaos observed in the TCRdist matrix. Features were reduced by Welch's t-statistics and random forest to around 13 V-J combinations, which fed a naive Bayes classifier. Thyroid-blood repertoire similarity was quantified with the Morisita-Horn index. TCRdb handled the public reads itself, with Q25 trimming in fastp and clone calling in MiXCR, and kept productive beta chains. All rows with the same CDR3 protein become a single entry with the most common DNA and genes. These V and J calls rely on TCRdb rather than the paper's analysis. The sample records about 380,000 distinct CDR3 sequences, 15% to 19% of which are singletons. The top ten clones comprise roughly 7% of the sample.

This clonotype was seen many times. No antigen is known for it. One base away there is no much larger clone; base qualities are not given. This TCR derives from a woman aged 18 to 35 with stable Graves' hyperthyroidism. Donor details come from another sample of the same person, matched by shared clones. The chain is made from TRBV7-2 and TRBJ2-5, with 10 middle bases fitting TRBD1. The sample comprised peripheral blood. The CDR3 loop reads CASKRTGGQETQYF. The bases read TGTGCCAGCAAGCGGACAGGGGGGCAAGAGACCCAGTACTTC.